These 6 T cell receptor beta chains were sequenced from one sample in a study of early T cells in non-severe SARS-CoV-2 infection. MiXCR, applied by TCRdb to the 5' RACE reads, yields one record per CDR3 protein. The sample yields roughly 41,000 distinct CDR3 sequences, over 5% seen once. Sequences were derived from whole blood, sampled at baseline. The source is an adult who was a healthcare worker with PCR-confirmed SARS-CoV-2 infection or an uninfected control (not recorded which).

This clonotype was detected a few times. The chain joins TRBV14 to TRBJ1-6; unclear D gene. Germline-derived CDR1 and CDR2 are SGHDN and FVKESK. The CDR3 is made up of 13 amino acids. Trimming took off 1 base at V and 12 bases at J, with 10 bases between the two ends. The CDR3 protein is CASSQAHELPLHF. The CDR3 DNA reads as TGTGCCAGCAGCCAAGCCCACGAGTTACCCCTCCACTTT.

This clonotype appeared many times. The gene calls are TRBV4-1 and TRBJ2-2; 8 bases align to TRBD1. CDR3 length equals 15 residues. The V gene's germline CDR1 is MGHRA and CDR2 YSYEKL. With V trimmed by 3 bases and J by 2 bases, 2 bases remained unmatched. The CDR3 reads CASSHGQGNTGELFF. The CDR3 coding sequence is TGCGCCAGCAGCCACGGACAGGGCAACACCGGGGAGCTGTTTTTT.

This clonotype was counted ten times or more. V and J are TRBV7-9 and TRBJ1-5; D is uncertain. V was trimmed by 2 bases and J by 7 bases, leaving 9 bases between them. The length of the CDR3 is 13 residues. Germline V gene lookup returns CDR1 SEHNR and CDR2 FQNEAQ (reference sequence). CDR3 loop: CASSLSIDQPQHF. CDR3 coding DNA: TGTGCCAGCAGCTTATCGATTGACCAGCCCCAGCATTTT. Variable domain in full (rest from reference TRBV7-9 and TRBJ1-5): DTGVSQNPRHKITKRGQNVTFRCDPISEHNRLYWYRQTLGQGPEFLTYFQNEAQLEKSRLLSDRFSAERPKGSFSTLEIQRTEQGDSAMYLCASSLSIDQPQHFGDGTRLSIL.

The chain's CDR3 is CASQISGTEAFF. CDR3 DNA sequence: TGTGCCAGCCAAATTAGCGGTACTGAAGCTTTCTTT. J is TRBJ1-1 and V is TRBV6-6; D remains ambiguous. Germline CDR1 and CDR2: MNHNY and SVGAGI (reference sequence). V was pared by 8 bases and J by 5 bases, with 12 bases between. The length of the CDR3 is 12 residues.

This clonotype has ten or more counts. The gene calls are TRBV29-1 and TRBJ2-6, with a tentative D call TRBD1 (5 bases). The CDR3 covers 16 residues. V was pared by 4 bases and J by 0 bases, with 13 bases between. Germline V gives CDR1 SQVTM, CDR2 ANQGSEA. CDR3 loop: CSVGGDSSSGANVLTF. The CDR3 DNA sequence: TGCAGCGTTGGAGGAGACAGCAGCTCTGGGGCCAACGTCCTGACTTTC.

CDR3 sequence (DNA): TGTGCCAGCAGCTTACCCAAAAAGGGACAGGAGCTATACGAGCAGTACTTC. Translating it yields CASSLPKKGQELYEQYF. V gene TRBV7-9 combines with J gene TRBJ2-7, with TRBD1 identical over 8 bases. The CDR3 has 17 amino acids. Germline CDR1 is SEHNR and CDR2 is FQNEAQ (reference sequence). Trimming took 2 bases from V and 4 from J; bases not matched to a gene: 13.